This TCR beta chain was identified during a study of blood T cell repertoires in COVID-19. Study information: The samples span acute and convalescent COVID-19 from the United States, Italy and Spain. T cells, B-cell-depleted T cells, or PBMCs provided the cDNA or gDNA that served as material.

Per the germline V gene, CDR1 is MGHDK and CDR2 is SYGVNS. The CDR3 has 17 residues. The ends lost 6 bases at V and 0 bases at J; junction bases unmatched: 8. This clone was recorded once. Original data processing: Amplification of reference gene primers was used by the study to estimate nucleated cell counts. The method was immunoSEQ multiplex PCR; TCRdb's version includes in-frame clones alone and lacks a portion of them. V and J calls and clone size are as listed in that table; D and trimming were resolved from the DNA. The sample holds hundreds of thousands of clones, 86% seen once. The TCR sequence derives from a woman aged 25-40 years who had recovered from COVID-19. The chain joins TRBV25-1 to TRBJ2-6; 7 nucleotides agree with TRBD1. The material sequenced was peripheral blood. DNA of the CDR3: TGTGCCAGCAGCCGGGACAGCCCTTCCTCTGGGGCCAACGTCCTGACTTTC. It codes for CASSRDSPSSGANVLTF.